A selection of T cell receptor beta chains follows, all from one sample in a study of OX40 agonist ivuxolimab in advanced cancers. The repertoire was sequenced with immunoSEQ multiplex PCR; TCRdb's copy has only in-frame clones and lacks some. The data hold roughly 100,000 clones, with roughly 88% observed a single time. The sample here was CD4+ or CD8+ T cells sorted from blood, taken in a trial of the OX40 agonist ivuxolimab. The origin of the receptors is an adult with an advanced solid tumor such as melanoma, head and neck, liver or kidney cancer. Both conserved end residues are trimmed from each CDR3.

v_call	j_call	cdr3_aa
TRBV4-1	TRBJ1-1	ASSQGLSSEAF
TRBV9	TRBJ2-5	ASSREALQETQY
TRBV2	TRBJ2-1	ASIVSGSAHNEQF
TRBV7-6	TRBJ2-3	ASSFSPPDTQY
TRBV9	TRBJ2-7	ASASGSNVNEQY
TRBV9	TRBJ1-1	ASSRDRGPSEAF
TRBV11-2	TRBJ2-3	ASSLWTSGIIDTQY
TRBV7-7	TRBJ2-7	ASSLAGPYEQY
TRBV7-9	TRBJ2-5	ASSPPHRQETQY
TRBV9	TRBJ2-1	ASSVGINEQF
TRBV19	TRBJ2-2	ASEGTETGELF
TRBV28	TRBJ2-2	ASSSGTADTGELF
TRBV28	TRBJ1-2	ASSLLSVIYGYT
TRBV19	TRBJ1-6	ASRAGDSPLH
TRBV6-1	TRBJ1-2	ASSEITARGYT
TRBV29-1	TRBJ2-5	SVDTGYEETQY
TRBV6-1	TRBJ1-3	GTGSSGNTIY
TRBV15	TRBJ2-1	ATGSFPRRGGSGNYNEQF
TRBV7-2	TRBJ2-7	ASSLFASGSSEQY
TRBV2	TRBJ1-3	ASIEDSSGNTIY
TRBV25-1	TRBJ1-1	ASSETGDTEAF
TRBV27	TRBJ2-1	ASSPLAPNNNEQF
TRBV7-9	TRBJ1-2	ASSTSPENYGYT
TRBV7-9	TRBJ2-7	ASSSPYEQY
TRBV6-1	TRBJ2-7	ASISGLAGTYEQY
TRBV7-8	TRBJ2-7	ASSLVGDRGEQY
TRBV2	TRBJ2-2	ASSLDTSDTGELF
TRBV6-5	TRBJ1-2	ARDGQTPRYGYT
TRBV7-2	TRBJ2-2	ASSLAIANTGELF
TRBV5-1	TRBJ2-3	ASSPRTGGLLDTQY
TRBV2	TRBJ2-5	ASSRAGSETQY
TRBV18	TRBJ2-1	ASSMGLEDNEQF
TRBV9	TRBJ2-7	ASSEGLANEQY
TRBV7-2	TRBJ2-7	ASSLSGRAREQY
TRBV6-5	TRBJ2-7	ASSYSAGTGGREQY
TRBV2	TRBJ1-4	ASTFYNEKLF
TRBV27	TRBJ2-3	ASGAGEGLDTQY
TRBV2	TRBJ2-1	ASSAGERLNEQF
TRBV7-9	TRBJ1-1	ASSPESADF
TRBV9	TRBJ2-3	ASSVRTVHTDTQY
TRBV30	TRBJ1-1	AWSLNTEAF
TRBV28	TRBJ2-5	ASSSGLAGRGETQY
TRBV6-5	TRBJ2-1	ASSYSGAGTHNEQF
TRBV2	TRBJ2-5	ASHRDRSDQETQY
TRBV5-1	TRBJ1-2	ASSSGTGDGSRGYT
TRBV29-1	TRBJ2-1	SVGTGKGNEQF
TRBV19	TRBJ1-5	ASSPGGQPQH
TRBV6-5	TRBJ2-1	ASSYRETPYNEQF
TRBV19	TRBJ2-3	ASSMGQGADTQY
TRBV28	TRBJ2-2	ASSLLAPDTGELF
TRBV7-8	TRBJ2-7	ASSARPYEQY
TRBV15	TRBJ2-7	ATSTRTDLREQY
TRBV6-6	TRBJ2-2	ASSYSQSQNTGELF
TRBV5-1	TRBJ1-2	ASSLSGTAGYT
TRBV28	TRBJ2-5	ASSLETGNNQETQY
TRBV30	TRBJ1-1	AWVPQGMNTEAF